The 10 T cell receptor beta chains in this list originate from one sample, sequenced in a study of CD4 T cells in relation to SARS-CoV-2 and coronaviruses. CD4+ T cells from unexposed donors were obtained before the COVID-19 pandemic (2011-2018). Only in-frame clones appear in the TCRdb table, and some are missing; sequencing was by immunoSEQ multiplex PCR. The sample records around 65,000 clones, over 80% being singletons. Sequenced sample: memory CD4+ T cells from PBMCs. These receptors were collected from a human donor in good health.

The CDR3 DNA reads TGTGCCAGCAGCGGACCGGGACAGGGCGGTGAAAAACTGTTTTTT. This sequence encodes CASSGPGQGGEKLFF. V gene TRBV9 combines with J gene TRBJ1-4; 9 bases line up with TRBD1. J was trimmed by 7 bases and V by 3 bases; bases with no gene match: 7. Per germline, CDR1 SGDLS and CDR2 YYNGEE. This CDR3 has 15 amino acids.

There are a few counts of this clone. V is TRBV11-3 and J is TRBJ2-1; 7 bases are shared with TRBD1. The CDR3 is made up of 16 amino acids. Unmatched junction bases numbered 10, after V lost 6 bases and J lost 2 bases. Per germline, CDR1 SGHNT and CDR2 YENEEA. The CDR3 sequence: CASSLNRGGTYNEQFF. The CDR3 nucleotides are TGTGCCAGCAGTCTAAACAGGGGTGGCACCTACAATGAGCAGTTCTTC.

The chain uses TRBV7-3 and TRBJ1-1; D is undetermined. Germline V gene lookup returns CDR1 SGHTA and CDR2 FQGTGA. CDR3 size: 13 residues. Between the trimmed V and J ends, which lost 4 bases and 0 bases, there was a span of 6 bases. Here the CDR3 reads CASSSYMNTEAFF. In DNA form, the CDR3 reads TGTGCCAGCAGCTCCTACATGAACACTGAAGCTTTCTTT.

The V and J genes are TRBV19 and TRBJ2-1; 8 positions agree with TRBD1. The CDR3 runs to 15 residues. Germline V gene lookup returns CDR1 LNHDA and CDR2 SQIVND (reference sequence). Trimming took 4 bases from V and 4 from J; bases not matched to a gene: 6. The CDR3 region is CASSTTGGAYNEQFF. CDR3 sequence (DNA): TGTGCCAGTAGTACCACAGGGGGAGCGTACAATGAGCAGTTCTTC.

This chain links TRBV28 with TRBJ2-5; D remains ambiguous. CDR3 length: 15 residues. The V gene's germline CDR1 is MDHEN and CDR2 SYDVKM. V was clipped by 4 bases and J by 1 base, with 13 bases between them. CDR3 coding DNA: TGTGCCAGCAGTTCCAGGACCTCGCTCCAAGAGACCCAGTACTTC. Translation: CASSSRTSLQETQYF.

The gene calls are TRBV2 and TRBJ2-1; D not certain. Germline V gives CDR1 SNHLY, CDR2 FYNNEI. Between the trimmed V and J ends, which lost 7 bases and 0 bases, there was a span of 10 bases. This CDR3 spans 14 amino acids. CDR3 DNA sequence: TGTGCCAGCATGATGTACAGCTCCTACAATGAGCAGTTCTTC. Translated: CASMMYSSYNEQFF.

J is TRBJ2-2 and V is TRBV19; perhaps TRBD2 as D (6 bases). Per germline, CDR1 LNHDA and CDR2 SQIVND (reference sequence). V shed 3 bases and J shed 3 bases, with 8 bases lying between them. The CDR3 sequence is 14 residues long. CDR3 DNA: TGTGCCAGTAGTATGGGGACTCACACCGGGGAGCTGTTTTTT. Translated, it gives CASSMGTHTGELFF. Based on the CDR3 plus reference TRBV19 and TRBJ2-2, the full variable domain is DGGITQSPKYLFRKEGQNVTLSCEQNLNHDAMYWYRQDPGQGLRLIYYSQIVNDFQKGDIAEGYSVSREKKESFPLTVTSAQKNPTAFYLCASSMGTHTGELFFGEGSRLTVL.

The chain links TRBV6-2 or TRBV6-3 to TRBJ2-1; possible D gene TRBD1, 6 bases. Germline V CDR1 and CDR2: MNHEY, SVGEGT. CDR3 length: 19 residues. V shed 0 bases and J shed 5 bases, with 23 bases lying between them. CDR3 amino acids: CASSYSIGRGSLRHNEQFF. The CDR3 nucleotides are TGTGCCAGCAGTTACTCGATTGGCAGGGGATCCCTCCGGCACAATGAGCAGTTCTTC.

The chain combines TRBV5-4 with TRBJ1-4; 7 bases map to TRBD1. Per the germline V gene, CDR1 is SGHNT and CDR2 is YYREEE (reference sequence). V was pared by 4 bases and J by 0 bases, with 3 bases of the junction left unmatched. The CDR3 has 15 amino acids. CDR3 nucleotides: TGTGCCAGCAGCCCCACAGGGGCAACTAATGAAAAACTGTTTTTT. Protein sequence: CASSPTGATNEKLFF.

This chain joins TRBV6-4 and TRBJ1-2; D gene unclear. The CDR3 extends over 11 amino acids. V gave up 3 bases and J gave up 7 bases, with 6 bases separating them. The germline V gene encodes CDR1 MRHNA and CDR2 SNTAGT. The CDR3 loop reads CASSEGRGYTF. The CDR3 coding sequence is TGTGCCAGCAGTGAAGGTCGTGGCTACACCTTC.